This entry lists 10 T cell receptor beta chains sequenced from one sample in a study of CD8+ T cells in alopecia areata. Investigators isolated RNA and reverse transcribed it into cDNA to act as the sequencing template. Profiled with immunoSEQ multiplex PCR; TCRdb holds only in-frame clones, not every one. The repertoire holds some 170,000 clones, with less than 75% as singletons. Treatment given: oral pan-JAK inhibitor, 5-10 mg twice daily. Source: CD4+ T cells sorted from blood, taken between weeks 55 and 65, from a patient treated with tofacitinib. These receptors were obtained from a human donor with alopecia areata.

The rearrangement uses TRBV10-3 and TRBJ1-1; D remains ambiguous. Trimming removed 4 bases from V and 2 bases from J, with 5 bases in between. The CDR3 extends over 12 amino acids. Germline V gene lookup returns CDR1 ENHRY and CDR2 SYGVKD. The CDR3 DNA follows: TGTGCCATCAGTGGCCTAAACACTGAAGCTTTCTTT. Translated: CAISGLNTEAFF.

The CDR3 region is CATSRGGARKSTDTQYF. The DNA for the CDR3 is TGTGCCACCAGCAGAGGGGGGGCACGGAAGTCTACAGATACGCAGTATTTT. This chain connects TRBV15 to TRBJ2-3, with D perhaps being TRBD1 or TRBD2 (6 bases each). V lost 1 base and J 3 bases, leaving 17 bases between the germline ends. CDR3 length: 17 residues. CDR1 LNHNV and CDR2 YYDKDF come from the germline V gene (reference sequence).

The chain links TRBV29-1 to TRBJ2-7; 9 bases align to TRBD1. CDR1 is SQVTM and CDR2 is ANQGSEA in the germline V gene. There are 13 residues in the CDR3. Trimming removed 4 bases from V and 2 bases from J; junction bases left unmatched: 3. CDR3 bases: TGCAGCGTTGCCGGGACAGGGACCTACGAGCAGTACTTC. It codes for CSVAGTGTYEQYF.

V usage is TRBV6-5 and J usage is TRBJ2-2; D unclear. This CDR3 has 13 amino acids. V shed 2 bases and J shed 3 bases, with 4 bases lying between them. CDR1 and CDR2 from the germline V gene are MNHEY and SVGAGI. CDR3 residues: CASSYDYTGELFF. CDR3 coding DNA: TGTGCCAGCAGTTACGATTACACCGGGGAGCTGTTTTTT.

V and J are TRBV27 and TRBJ1-2; 9 bases align to TRBD1. The CDR3 contains 13 residues. Germline loops: CDR1 MNHEY, CDR2 SMNVEV (reference sequence). The J segment lost 8 bases and the V segment lost 4 bases, leaving 5 bases of the junction unmatched. The CDR3 is CASSSGQGVGYTF. The DNA for the CDR3 is TGTGCCAGCAGTTCGGGACAGGGTGTCGGCTACACCTTC.

The chain combines TRBV29-1 with TRBJ2-7; possibly TRBD1 or TRBD2 for D (5 bases each). V was clipped by 4 bases and J by 6 bases, with 10 bases between them. This CDR3 spans 11 amino acids. Germline-derived CDR1 and CDR2 are SQVTM and ANQGSEA. CDR3: CSVGERGEQYF. The DNA for the CDR3 is TGCAGCGTTGGAGAGAGGGGCGAGCAGTACTTC.

This sequence joins TRBV15 and TRBJ2-1, with TRBD2 matching 10 bases. The CDR3 totals 16 residues. CDR1 is LNHNV and CDR2 is YYDKDF in the germline V gene (reference sequence). V trimming: 2 bases; J trimming: 2 bases; junction bases outside the gene matches: 3. The CDR3 sequence is CATSRLTSGAYNEQFF. For the CDR3, the DNA is TGTGCCACCAGCAGATTAACTAGCGGGGCCTACAATGAGCAGTTCTTC.

The rearrangement joins TRBV2 to TRBJ2-3; D gene uncertain. CDR1 is SNHLY and CDR2 is FYNNEI in the germline V gene. The length of the CDR3 is 16 residues. V lost 2 bases to trimming and J lost 2 bases, with 14 bases between them. As DNA, the CDR3 is TGTGCCAGCAGTGAATGGAGACTCACTACCACAGATACGCAGTATTTT. The encoded protein is CASSEWRLTTTDTQYF.

The chain employs TRBV19 and TRBJ1-4, with unresolved D. V was pared by 7 bases and J by 6 bases, with 12 bases between. The CDR3 extends over 13 amino acids. Germline CDR1 reads LNHDA; CDR2 reads SQIVND (reference sequence). Here the CDR3 DNA reads TGTGCCAGTAACGACCTTCGAGATGAAAAACTGTTTTTT. Its protein is CASNDLRDEKLFF.

The chain employs TRBV14 and TRBJ1-6; the D gene is possibly TRBD1 (5 bases). Trimming removed 1 base from V and 8 bases from J, with 9 bases in between. This CDR3 contains 14 residues. Germline V gene lookup returns CDR1 SGHDN and CDR2 FVKESK. The CDR3 bases are TGTGCCAGCAGCCAAGTCAGGGCGGATTCACCCCTCCACTTT. Protein sequence: CASSQVRADSPLHF. Based on the CDR3 plus reference TRBV14 and TRBJ1-6, the full variable domain is EAGVTQFPSHSVIEKGQTVTLRCDPISGHDNLYWYRRVMGKEIKFLLHFVKESKQDESGMPNNRFLAERTGGTYSTLKVQPAELEDSGVYFCASSQVRADSPLHFGNGTRLTVT.